This TCR beta chain was captured in a study of T cell responses to AZD1222 COVID-19 vaccine (dated by TCRdb to the early 2020s). About the study as a whole: A total of under 250 trial participants underwent TCR sequencing, of whom approximately 200 had received two doses of AZD1222 and some 25 had received two doses of the MenACWY control vaccine. Trial participants were enrolled by age into 18-55, 56-69 and 70-plus year subgroups, with approximately 150, 30 and 60 TCR-sequenced participants respectively.

Remarks on this clone: What this receptor recognizes is not known. No clone much larger than this one lies a single base away; base qualities are absent.

Looking up the germline V gene yields CDR1 SNHLY and CDR2 FYNNEI. V drops 6 bases and J drops 3 bases, leaving 14 bases in between. The CDR3 sequence holds 15 residues, the cysteine and phenylalanine included. Kept here is only the CDR3 DNA, which spans 45 bases and is read in frame from base 1. The CDR3 regions of human TCRbeta chains were analyzed by immunosequencing. The study's own analysis went as follows. TCRs in the repertoires were compared against a reference library of SARS-CoV-2-specific TCRs that had been generated with the MIRA antigen-specificity platform. Breadth meant the fraction of unique TCRs that were SARS-CoV-2-associated, whereas depth meant the fraction of total T cells that were SARS-CoV-2-associated. Using the MIRA data, each spike-specific TCR was assigned both to the spike region to which the TCR was reactive and to a CD4 or CD8 class. Log10-transformed breadth and depth values were compared by one-way ANOVA with Sidak's multiple comparisons tests. Held by TCRdb, this immuneACCESS table contains in-frame sequences only and omits some clones. Under half of the omission traces to an unresolved V gene where checked; the cause of the rest is unknown. V and J calls and clone size are as listed in that table; D and trimming were resolved from the DNA. This sample gives 150,000 to 200,000 clones in total; more than 85% of them show up just once. Of the sample, 1.5% to 2% is held by the ten largest clones.

The time point label, as the study defines it: about 28 days (+/-7) after the second vaccine dose. AZD1222 recipients given second doses at about 4 weeks or at about 12 weeks were pooled, since spike-specific TCR depth and breadth were not found to differ between the two schedules. Vaccinee samples came from UK trials COV001 and COV002, including a single-blind randomized controlled phase 2/3 trial of AZD1222 (ChAdOx1 nCoV-19) in healthy adults. For TCRbeta chain sequencing, PBMC samples were collected from trial participants at day 0 and at day 28 after the second dose. General findings and caveats noted by the study authors: Spike-specific TCR breadth and depth rose significantly after two AZD1222 doses compared with day 0 and with MenACWY recipients. Participants were mostly white British and included more females than males, and it was suggested by the authors that clonal diversity may have been underestimated. Nearly half of unique spike-specific TCRs reportedly recognized epitopes outside regions mutated in the B.1.351 and B.1.1.7 variants. In the small 56-69-year group, the increase in depth fell short of significance, most likely because of low power. Because no day 14 peak-response samples were available, the repertoires could be characterized only after the peak T cell response. The whole spike protein was spanned by vaccine-associated CD4 TCRs, and dominant responses were seen in regions 160-218 and 743-854. Only a handful of AZD1222 recipients were SARS-CoV-2 seropositive at baseline, limiting conclusions about previously exposed vaccinees.

The material sequenced was peripheral blood, taken 28 days after the second AZD1222 dose. This TCR was sampled from an adult who received the AZD1222 COVID-19 vaccine. Rearrangement joined TRBV2 to TRBJ2-2, with a tentative D gene TRBD1 over 6 matching bases. The DNA sequence reads TGTGCCAGCAGCCCCCTCAGGGGTCACACCGGGGAGCTGTTTTTT. Its coded protein is CASSPLRGHTGELFF.